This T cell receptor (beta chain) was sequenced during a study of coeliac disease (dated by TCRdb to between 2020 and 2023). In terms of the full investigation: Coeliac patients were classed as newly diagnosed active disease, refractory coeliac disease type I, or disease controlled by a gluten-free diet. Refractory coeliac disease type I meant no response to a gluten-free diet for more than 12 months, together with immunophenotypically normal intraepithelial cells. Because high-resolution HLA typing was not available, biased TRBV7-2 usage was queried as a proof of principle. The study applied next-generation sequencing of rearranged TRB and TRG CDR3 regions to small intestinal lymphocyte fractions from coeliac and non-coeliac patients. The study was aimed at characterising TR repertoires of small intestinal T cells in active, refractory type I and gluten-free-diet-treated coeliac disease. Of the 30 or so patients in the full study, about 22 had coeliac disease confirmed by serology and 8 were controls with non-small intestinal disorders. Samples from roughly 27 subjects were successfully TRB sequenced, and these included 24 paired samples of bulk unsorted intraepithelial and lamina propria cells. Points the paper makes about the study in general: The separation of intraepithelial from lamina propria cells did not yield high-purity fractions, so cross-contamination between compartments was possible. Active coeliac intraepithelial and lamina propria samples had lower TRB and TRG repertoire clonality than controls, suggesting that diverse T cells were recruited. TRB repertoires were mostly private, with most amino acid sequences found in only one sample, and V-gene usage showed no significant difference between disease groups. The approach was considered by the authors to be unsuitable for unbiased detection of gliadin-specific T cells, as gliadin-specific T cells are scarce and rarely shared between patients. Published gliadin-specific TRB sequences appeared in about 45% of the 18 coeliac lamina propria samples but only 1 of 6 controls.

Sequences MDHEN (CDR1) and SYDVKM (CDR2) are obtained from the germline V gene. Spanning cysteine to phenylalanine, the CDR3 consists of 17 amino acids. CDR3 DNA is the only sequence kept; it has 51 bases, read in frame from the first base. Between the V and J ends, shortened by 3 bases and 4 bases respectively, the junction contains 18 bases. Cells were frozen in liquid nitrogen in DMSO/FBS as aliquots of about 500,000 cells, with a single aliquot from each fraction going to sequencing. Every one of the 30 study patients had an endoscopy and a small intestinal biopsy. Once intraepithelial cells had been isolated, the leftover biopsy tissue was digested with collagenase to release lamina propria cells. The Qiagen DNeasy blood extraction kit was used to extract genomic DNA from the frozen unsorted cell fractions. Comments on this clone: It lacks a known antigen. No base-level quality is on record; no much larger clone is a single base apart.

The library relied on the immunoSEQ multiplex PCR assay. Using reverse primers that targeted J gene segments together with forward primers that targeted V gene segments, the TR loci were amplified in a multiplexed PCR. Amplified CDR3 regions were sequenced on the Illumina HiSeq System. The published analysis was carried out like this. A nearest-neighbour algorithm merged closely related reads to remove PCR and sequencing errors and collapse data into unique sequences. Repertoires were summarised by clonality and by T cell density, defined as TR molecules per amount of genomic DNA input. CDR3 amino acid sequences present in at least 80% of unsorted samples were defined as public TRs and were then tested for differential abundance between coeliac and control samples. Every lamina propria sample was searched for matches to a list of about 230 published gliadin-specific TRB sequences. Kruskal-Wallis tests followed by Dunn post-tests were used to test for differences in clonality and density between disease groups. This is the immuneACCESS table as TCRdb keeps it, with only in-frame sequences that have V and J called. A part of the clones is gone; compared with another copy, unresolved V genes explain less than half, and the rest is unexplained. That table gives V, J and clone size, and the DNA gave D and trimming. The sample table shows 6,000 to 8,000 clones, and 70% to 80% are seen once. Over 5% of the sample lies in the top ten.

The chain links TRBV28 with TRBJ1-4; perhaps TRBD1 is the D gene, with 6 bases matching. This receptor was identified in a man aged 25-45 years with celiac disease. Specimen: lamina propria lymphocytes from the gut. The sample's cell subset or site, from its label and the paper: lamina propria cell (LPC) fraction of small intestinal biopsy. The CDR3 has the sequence CASSLRLQGWGNEKLFF. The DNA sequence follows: TGTGCCAGCAGTTTGAGGCTACAGGGCTGGGGTAATGAAAAACTGTTTTTT.